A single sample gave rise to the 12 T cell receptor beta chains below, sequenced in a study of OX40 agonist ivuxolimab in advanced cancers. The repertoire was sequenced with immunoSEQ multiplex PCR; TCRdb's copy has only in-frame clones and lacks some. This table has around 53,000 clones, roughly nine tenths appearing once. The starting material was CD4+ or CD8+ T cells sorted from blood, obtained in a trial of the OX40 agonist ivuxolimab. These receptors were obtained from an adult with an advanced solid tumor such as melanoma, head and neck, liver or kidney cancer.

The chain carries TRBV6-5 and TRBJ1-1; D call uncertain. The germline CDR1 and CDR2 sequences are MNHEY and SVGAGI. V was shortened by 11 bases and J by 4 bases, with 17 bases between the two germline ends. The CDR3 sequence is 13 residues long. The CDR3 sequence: CAVAPRRATEAFF. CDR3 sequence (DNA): TGTGCCGTCGCTCCCCGGAGGGCCACTGAAGCTTTCTTT.

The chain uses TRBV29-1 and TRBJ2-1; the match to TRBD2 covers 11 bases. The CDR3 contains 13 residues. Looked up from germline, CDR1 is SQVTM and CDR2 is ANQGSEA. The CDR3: CSFSGGGYNEQFF. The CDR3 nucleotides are TGCAGTTTTAGCGGGGGGGGCTACAATGAGCAGTTCTTC.

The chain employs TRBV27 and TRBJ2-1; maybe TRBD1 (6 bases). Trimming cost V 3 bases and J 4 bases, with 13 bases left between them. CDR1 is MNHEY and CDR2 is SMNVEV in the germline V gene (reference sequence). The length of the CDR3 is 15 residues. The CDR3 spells CASSLDRPLYNEQFF. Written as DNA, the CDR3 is TGTGCCAGCAGTTTGGACAGACCGTTATACAATGAGCAGTTCTTC.

CDR3 region: CASSYSGRRETQYF. DNA for the CDR3: TGTGCCAGCAGTTACTCTGGCAGGCGTGAGACCCAGTACTTC. V usage is TRBV6-6 and J usage is TRBJ2-5; D is uncertain. The germline V and J ends were trimmed by 0 bases and 5 bases, with 10 bases remaining between them. Germline V lookup: CDR1 MNHNY, CDR2 SVGAGI (reference sequence). This CDR3 comprises 14 residues.

CDR3 sequence (DNA): TGTGCCAGCAGTTTATGTACTCGAAGGATCGATGAAAAACTGTTTTTT. This encodes CASSLCTRRIDEKLFF. This rearrangement joins TRBV27 to TRBJ1-4; no firm D call. V dropped 1 base and J dropped 6 bases, with 15 bases sitting between them. CDR3 length: 16 amino acids. Germline V CDR1 and CDR2: MNHEY, SMNVEV (reference sequence).

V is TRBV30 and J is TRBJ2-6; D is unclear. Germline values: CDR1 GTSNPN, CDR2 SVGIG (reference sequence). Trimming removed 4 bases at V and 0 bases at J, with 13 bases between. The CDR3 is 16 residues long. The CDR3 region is CAWTGRQYSGANVLTF. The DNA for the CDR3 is TGTGCCTGGACGGGCAGGCAATACTCTGGGGCCAACGTCCTGACTTTC.

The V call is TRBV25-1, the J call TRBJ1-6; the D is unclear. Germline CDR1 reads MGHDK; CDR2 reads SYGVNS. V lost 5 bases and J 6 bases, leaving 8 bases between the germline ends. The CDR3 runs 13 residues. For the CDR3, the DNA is TGTGCCAGCAGTTTTAACCCTAATTCACCCCTCCACTTT. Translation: CASSFNPNSPLHF.

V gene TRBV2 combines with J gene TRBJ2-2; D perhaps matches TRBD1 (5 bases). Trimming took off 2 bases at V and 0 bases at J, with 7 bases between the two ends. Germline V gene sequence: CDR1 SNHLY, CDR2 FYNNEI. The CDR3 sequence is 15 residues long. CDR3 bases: TGTGCCAGCAGTGAACAGGGCCCGAACACCGGGGAGCTGTTTTTT. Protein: CASSEQGPNTGELFF.

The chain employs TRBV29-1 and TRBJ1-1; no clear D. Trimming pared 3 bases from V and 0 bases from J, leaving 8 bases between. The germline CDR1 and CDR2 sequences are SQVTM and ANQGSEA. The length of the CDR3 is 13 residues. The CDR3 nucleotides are TGCAGCGTTGAGGCCGAGATGAACACTGAAGCTTTCTTT. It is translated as CSVEAEMNTEAFF.

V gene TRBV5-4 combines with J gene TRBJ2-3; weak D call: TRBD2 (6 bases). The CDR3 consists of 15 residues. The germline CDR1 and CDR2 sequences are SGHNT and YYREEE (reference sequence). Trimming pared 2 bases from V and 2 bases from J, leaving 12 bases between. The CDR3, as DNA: TGTGCCAGCAGCTTCCCAAGCGGGCACACAGATACGCAGTATTTT. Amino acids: CASSFPSGHTDTQYF.

The CDR3 nucleotides are TGCGCCAGCAGCTTGGGTTGGGCGCGAGAGACCCAGTACTTC. It yields the protein CASSLGWARETQYF. The V gene is TRBV5-1, the J gene TRBJ2-5; no clear D. Germline V lookup: CDR1 SGHRS, CDR2 YFSETQ. The V gene lost 0 bases and the J gene lost 4 bases, with 10 bases spanning the gap. The CDR3 runs to 14 residues.

The CDR3 here is CASSVGPREQETQYF. As DNA, the CDR3 is TGTGCCAGCAGCGTAGGTCCCAGGGAGCAAGAGACCCAGTACTTC. The rearrangement links TRBV9 to TRBJ2-5, with D perhaps given as TRBD1 or TRBD2 (5 bases each). Germline V gene sequence: CDR1 SGDLS, CDR2 YYNGEE. The length of the CDR3 is 15 residues. V was pared by 0 bases and J by 2 bases, with 11 bases between.